Detailed here is one T cell receptor beta chain. The antigen is undetermined. The entry originates in a study of cytomegalovirus exposure and HLA in healthy donors. Clones were sequenced by immunoSEQ multiplex PCR, and TCRdb holds only the in-frame ones, with some missing. Seen here are 100,000 to 120,000 clones, more than 70% observed once, and the top ten hold over 1.5%. The study, taken as a whole, reports: The dataset shows that most TCR sequences were rare, while some public TCRs occurred in many donors. For cytomegalovirus status, the classifier reportedly gave diagnoses with high specificity and sensitivity. The tendency of first-cohort TCR clusters to co-occur in the roughly 130 validation repertoires was the finding of a later analysis. According to the study, around 180 TCR beta chains were cytomegalovirus-associated.

Germline CDR1 and CDR2: MDHEN and SYDVKM. The CDR3 sequence is 12 residues long. Trimming left V 6 bases short and J 1 base short, with 6 bases between. Sequenced material: PBMCs. This receptor was taken from a woman under 30 in good health and CMV-seronegative. The chain is built from TRBV28 and TRBJ1-1; D not resolved. CDR3 sequence: CASRIQNTEAFF. In nucleotides, the CDR3 is TGTGCCAGCAGAATTCAGAACACTGAAGCTTTCTTT.